This TCR beta chain was identified in a study of T cell responses to AZD1222 COVID-19 vaccine. Method: immunoSEQ multiplex PCR; TCRdb's copy keeps in-frame clones and lacks some. The sample holds about 120,000 clones, approximately 86% seen once. The CDR3 has 21 amino acids. Trimming removed 0 bases from V and 1 base from J; junction bases left unmatched: 15. CDR1 and CDR2 from the germline V gene are LNHNV and YYDKDF (reference sequence). The V and J genes are TRBV15 and TRBJ2-1, with 10 bases fitting TRBD2. This receptor was identified in an adult in good health. The specimen comprised peripheral blood, sampled on day 0 of AZD1222 vaccination. CDR3 sequence: CATSRDLWMASGRWSYNEQFF. As DNA, the CDR3 is TGTGCCACCAGCAGAGATTTGTGGATGGCTAGCGGGAGATGGTCCTACAATGAGCAGTTCTTC.